One and the same sample provided the 25 T cell receptor beta chains below, sequenced in a study of spatial heterogeneity in lung cancer. TCRdb used MiXCR to reprocess the 5' RACE reads, holding one entry per CDR3 protein. The repertoire has around 25,000 distinct CDR3 sequences, roughly 5% of them found once; the top ten carry roughly a quarter. The time point: blood at routine non-recurrence follow-up after resection. This material consisted of PBMCs, taken at follow-up. Receptors originate from a female donor with early-stage non-small cell lung cancer.

Ten or more counts support this clonotype. The chain joins TRBV6-1 to TRBJ2-5, with TRBD1 matching over 9 bases. Germline V gives CDR1 MNHNS, CDR2 SASEGT. This CDR3 region has 15 residues. V lost 5 bases to trimming and J lost 2 bases; unmatched junction nucleotides: 6. In DNA form, the CDR3 reads TGTGCCAGCAGTCCGGGACAGGGTATTCAAGAGACCCAGTACTTC. It specifies CASSPGQGIQETQYF.

This clonotype came up a few times. The chain has TRBV6-5 and TRBJ2-7; D possibly uses TRBD1 or TRBD2 (5 bases each). The length of the CDR3 is 16 residues. Trimming pared 7 bases from V and 4 bases from J, leaving 23 bases between. Germline V gene data show CDR1 as MNHEY and CDR2 as SVGAGI. This CDR3 is CASTPSGTIQRYEQYF. The CDR3 DNA follows: TGTGCCAGCACCCCCTCCGGGACCATACAGAGATACGAGCAGTACTTC.

This clonotype was counted many times. This chain connects TRBV13 to TRBJ2-5, with 8 bases matching TRBD2. V lost 5 bases and J lost 5; bases outside the gene matches: 13. Germline CDR1 is PRHDT and CDR2 is FYEKMQ (reference sequence). The CDR3 is 16 amino acids. This CDR3 reads CASSRSGLAGGETQYF. DNA of the CDR3: TGTGCCAGCAGCCGGAGCGGACTAGCAGGAGGGGAGACCCAGTACTTC.

This clonotype showed up many times. V usage is TRBV5-1 and J usage is TRBJ2-7; no clear D gene. Looked up from germline, CDR1 is SGHRS and CDR2 is YFSETQ. The CDR3 has 13 amino acids. V shed 2 bases and J shed 6 bases, with 12 bases lying between them. The CDR3 here is CASSFSESGEQYF. The CDR3 DNA is TGCGCCAGCAGCTTCTCGGAGAGTGGCGAGCAGTACTTC.

This clonotype is classed as medium-sized (0.01 to 0.1%). The rearrangement links TRBV20-1 to TRBJ2-3; D gene unclear. V gave up 3 bases and J gave up 2 bases, with 0 bases separating them. This CDR3 has 10 amino acids. Germline CDR1 DFQATT, CDR2 SNEGSKA (reference sequence). The CDR3 spells CSASTDTQYF. CDR3 in DNA: TGCAGTGCTAGCACAGATACGCAGTATTTT.

There are many counts of this clonotype. The gene calls are TRBV6-2 or TRBV6-3 and TRBJ1-2; D is perhaps TRBD1 (6 bases). The V end lost 8 bases, the J end lost 5 bases, and 21 bases lay between the germline ends. The CDR3 runs 15 residues. The germline V gene has CDR1 MNHEY and CDR2 SVGEGT. CDR3 sequence: CASVSPSGARYGYTF. CDR3 nucleotide sequence: TGTGCCAGCGTAAGCCCCTCAGGGGCGCGATATGGCTACACCTTC.

This clonotype was seen ten or more times. This sequence joins TRBV11-2 and TRBJ2-1, with D possibly matching TRBD2 (5 bases). Germline V gene lookup returns CDR1 SGHAT and CDR2 FQNNGV. V was clipped by 2 bases and J by 9 bases, with 8 bases between them. This CDR3 is 12 amino acids long. The CDR3: CASSLRRGEQFF. CDR3 nucleotide sequence: TGTGCCAGCAGCTTACGACGGGGTGAGCAGTTCTTC.

The chain employs TRBV12-3 or TRBV12-4 and TRBJ2-1; D is tentatively TRBD1 or TRBD2 (5 bases each). V was pared by 3 bases and J by 0 bases, with 6 bases between. The CDR3 contains 14 residues. CDR3 residues: CASSLGDSYNEQFF. The CDR3 DNA reads TGTGCCAGCAGTTTGGGGGACTCCTACAATGAGCAGTTCTTC.

With respect to this clonotype: This may stem from a read error, because a much larger clone lies one nucleotide away. V is TRBV6-6 and J is TRBJ2-1; TRBD2 matches 8 bases. In germline, CDR1 is MNHNY, CDR2 SVGAGI (reference sequence). The CDR3 is made up of 16 amino acids. The CDR3 DNA follows: TGTGCCAGCAGGGAACCGGGACTAGGACTTCTCAATGACCAGTTCTTC. Protein product: CASREPGLGLLNDQFF.

This clonotype was observed at least ten times. V is TRBV6-1 and J is TRBJ2-2; the match to TRBD2 covers 10 bases. V lost 8 bases and J lost 2; bases outside the gene matches: 8. This CDR3 is 16 amino acids long. Looked up from germline, CDR1 is MNHNS and CDR2 is SASEGT. The CDR3 bases are TGTGCCAGCGGAGGACTAGCGGCAACTAACACCGGGGAGCTGTTTTTT. Encoded protein: CASGGLAATNTGELFF.

CDR3 nucleotide sequence: TGTGCCAGCAGCCCACAGGGGGCTGTTAACACTGAAGCTTTCTTT. It specifies CASSPQGAVNTEAFF. The J gene is TRBJ1-1, the V gene TRBV9; 9 nucleotides align to TRBD1. The CDR3 is 15 residues long. V dropped 4 bases and J dropped 2; count of bases not matched to a gene: 6. CDR1 is SGDLS and CDR2 is YYNGEE in the germline V gene. The full variable domain, completed using reference TRBV9 and TRBJ1-1, is DSGVTQTPKHLITATGQRVTLRCSPRSGDLSVYWYQQSLDQGLQFLIQYYNGEERAKGNILERFSAQQFPDLHSELNLSSLELGDSALYFCASSPQGAVNTEAFFGQGTRLTVV.

This clonotype was seen at least ten times. The chain combines TRBV7-3 with TRBJ2-3; TRBD2 is a possible D gene (7 bases). Germline CDR1 reads SGHTA; CDR2 reads FQGTGA. The CDR3 consists of 14 residues. V was pared by 5 bases and J by 4 bases, with 13 bases between. CDR3 residues: CASSPGGGADTQYF. CDR3 coding DNA: TGTGCCAGCAGCCCTGGAGGGGGGGCAGATACGCAGTATTTT.

This clonotype has at least ten counts. The chain joins TRBV4-3 to TRBJ1-2; D is ambiguous. The germline V gene has CDR1 LGHNA and CDR2 YSLEER. The CDR3 totals 14 residues. V was pared by 1 base and J by 0 bases, with 6 bases between. In DNA, the CDR3 is TGCGCCAGCAGCCAAGCAGATTCTAACTATGGCTACACCTTC. Amino acids: CASSQADSNYGYTF.

This clonotype has at least ten counts. The chain carries TRBV7-9 and TRBJ2-7; D remains ambiguous. The CDR3 is 16 amino acids. V lost 1 base and J 0 bases, leaving 13 bases between the germline ends. The germline V gene has CDR1 SEHNR and CDR2 FQNEAQ (reference sequence). This CDR3 is CASSLGGRQFSYEQYF. CDR3 DNA sequence: TGTGCCAGCAGCTTAGGAGGACGGCAGTTCTCCTACGAGCAGTACTTC.

This clonotype has at least ten counts. This chain connects TRBV11-2 to TRBJ1-1, with a weak D call TRBD1 (6 bases). This CDR3 contains 18 residues. Germline V gives CDR1 SGHAT, CDR2 FQNNGV. V was shortened by 0 bases and J by 3 bases, with 20 bases between the two germline ends. This CDR3 reads CASSLEETGLGRYTEAFF. The CDR3 nucleotides read TGTGCCAGCAGCTTAGAAGAGACAGGCCTAGGAAGGTACACTGAAGCTTTCTTT.

This clonotype has at least ten counts. The chain recombines TRBV11-1 with TRBJ2-1; D is unresolved. CDR1 and CDR2 (germline): SGHAT, FQDESV (reference sequence). This CDR3 is 13 amino acids long. V dropped 5 bases and J dropped 4 bases, with 9 bases sitting between them. As DNA, the CDR3 is TGTGCCAGCAGCCCGCGGCCGTACAATGAGCAGTTCTTC. Translated, it gives CASSPRPYNEQFF.

V is TRBV4-2 and J is TRBJ2-2; possibly TRBD2 for D (5 bases). CDR1 LGHNA and CDR2 YNFKEQ come from the germline V gene. Trimming shortened V by 1 base and J by 2 bases, and 8 bases separated the two germline ends. This CDR3 comprises 15 residues. CDR3 in amino acids: CASSQGPSNTGELFF. The DNA for the CDR3 is TGTGCCAGCAGCCAAGGGCCTAGCAACACCGGGGAGCTGTTTTTT.

This clonotype was recorded many times. This chain uses TRBV10-3 with TRBJ2-2; D might be TRBD2 (6 bases). Trimming took 2 bases from V and 0 from J, leaving 16 bases between them. From germline, CDR1 is ENHRY and CDR2 SYGVKD. This CDR3 is built from 18 residues. Here the CDR3 reads CAISEAGNMGPNTGELFF. CDR3 sequence (DNA): TGTGCCATCAGTGAGGCGGGGAACATGGGACCGAACACCGGGGAGCTGTTTTTT.

This clonotype was counted at least ten times. The V gene is TRBV7-2, the J gene TRBJ1-2; D is unresolved. V lost 2 bases and J 2 bases, leaving 3 bases between the germline ends. Germline-derived CDR1 and CDR2 are SGHTA and FQGNSA. The CDR3 totals 12 residues. CDR3 loop: CASSLRNYGYTF. The DNA of the CDR3 is TGTGCCAGCAGCTTAAGGAACTATGGCTACACCTTC. The variable domain in full, completed from reference TRBV7-2 and TRBJ1-2, reads GAGVSQSPSNKVTEKGKDVELRCDPISGHTALYWYRQSLGQGLEFLIYFQGNSAPDKSGLPSDRFSAERTGGSVSTLTIQRTQQEDSAVYLCASSLRNYGYTFGSGTRLTVV.

This clonotype was seen ten or more times. The chain links TRBV6-4 to TRBJ2-4; 10 bases map to TRBD1. V shed 6 bases, J shed 9 bases, and the junction held 17 bases outside the gene matches. There are 17 residues in the CDR3. CDR1 and CDR2 (germline): MRHNA, SNTAGT. CDR3 nucleotide sequence: TGTGCCAGCAGCCCAATAAGGGACAGGGGTTTGAAGGCCATTCAGTACTTC. This codes for CASSPIRDRGLKAIQYF.

This clonotype was counted many times. The chain couples TRBV4-3 to TRBJ2-5, with 7 bases matching TRBD1. Looked up from germline, CDR1 is LGHNA and CDR2 is YSLEER. V lost 2 bases, J lost 1 base, and 4 bases stayed unmatched. There are 15 residues in the CDR3. CDR3 region: CASSQRGLAQETQYF. The CDR3 region has the DNA TGCGCCAGCAGCCAAAGGGGGCTAGCCCAAGAGACCCAGTACTTC.

In its sample, this clonotype was seen many times. The chain employs TRBV7-8 and TRBJ1-3, with 7 positions matching TRBD1. CDR1 is SGHVS, CDR2 FQNEAQ, per germline. Losses at the gene ends were 10 bases for V and 4 bases for J; bases not matched to a gene: 7. The CDR3 extends over 13 amino acids. The CDR3 bases are TGTGCCACCCGCAGGGGGACGGGAAACACCATATATTTT. Its protein is CATRRGTGNTIYF.

This clonotype has a count of ten or more. One end of the junction fails to match germline, which may point to a read error. The V and J genes are TRBV7-9 and TRBJ2-1, with D possibly being TRBD2 (5 bases). The CDR3 consists of 15 residues. The germline CDR1 and CDR2 sequences are SEHNR and FQNEAQ (reference sequence). Here the CDR3 reads CASSLEGSAYNEQFF. The DNA of the CDR3 is TGTGCCAGCAGTTTAGAGGGTAGCGCCTACAATGAGCAGTTCTTC.

Ten or more counts support this clonotype. The CDR3 loop reads CASGKGQETQYF. The CDR3 nucleotides are TGCGCCAGCGGGAAGGGACAAGAGACCCAGTACTTC. The chain combines TRBV5-1 with TRBJ2-5, with D uncertain. Germline assignment: CDR1 SGHRS and CDR2 YFSETQ. The ends were cut back, 7 bases at V and 2 bases at J, with 9 bases in the middle. The CDR3 is 12 amino acids.

This clonotype occurred many times. The chain recombines TRBV27 with TRBJ2-7; D perhaps matches TRBD1 (6 bases). Trimming stripped 6 bases from V and 3 bases from J, with 9 bases between. The CDR3 is made up of 12 amino acids. Germline V gene sequence: CDR1 MNHEY, CDR2 SMNVEV (reference sequence). CDR3 amino acids: CASSGRGYEQYF. CDR3 in DNA: TGTGCCAGCAGCGGCAGGGGCTACGAGCAGTACTTC.